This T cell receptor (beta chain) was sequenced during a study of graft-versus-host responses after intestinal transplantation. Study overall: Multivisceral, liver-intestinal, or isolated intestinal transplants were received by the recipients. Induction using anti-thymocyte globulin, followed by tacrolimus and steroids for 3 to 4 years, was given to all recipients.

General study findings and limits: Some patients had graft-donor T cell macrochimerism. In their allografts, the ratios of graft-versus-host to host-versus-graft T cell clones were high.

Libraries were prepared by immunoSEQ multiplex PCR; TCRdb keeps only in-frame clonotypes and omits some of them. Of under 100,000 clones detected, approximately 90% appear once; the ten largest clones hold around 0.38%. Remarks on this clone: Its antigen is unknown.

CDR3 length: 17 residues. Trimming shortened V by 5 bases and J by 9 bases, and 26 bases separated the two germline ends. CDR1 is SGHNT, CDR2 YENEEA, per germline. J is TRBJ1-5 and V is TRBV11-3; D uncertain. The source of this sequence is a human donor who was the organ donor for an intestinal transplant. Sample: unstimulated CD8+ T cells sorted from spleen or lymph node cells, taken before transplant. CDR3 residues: CASSRDSHITRRGPQHF. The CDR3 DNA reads TGTGCCAGCAGCCGAGACTCACACATCACCAGGCGGGGGCCCCAGCATTTT.